The source of this TCR beta chain is a study of cytomegalovirus exposure and HLA in healthy donors. Regarding the study as a whole: From TCR beta sequences, most subjects' HLA-A and HLA-B alleles were reportedly predicted accurately. Most TCR sequences were uncommon, yet certain public TCRs appeared in many donors. With high specificity and sensitivity, the classifier reportedly diagnosed cytomegalovirus status.

It was with 60 Vbeta and 13 Jbeta primers that the PCR ran. Profiled with immunoSEQ multiplex PCR; TCRdb holds only in-frame clones, not every one. The top ten clones hold 5.2% of a sample with approximately 110,000 clones, 65% to 80% of them seen once. The donors gave bone marrow, and they were healthy. Germline loops: CDR1 MNHNS, CDR2 SASEGT. Trimming at V came to 3 bases and at J to 5 bases, leaving 3 bases not matched to a gene. The CDR3 loop spans 14 amino acids. This clone was detected once. Its antigen is undetermined. This chain joins TRBV6-1 and TRBJ1-1; TRBD1 agrees at 10 bases. The source material was PBMCs. This receptor was identified in a female donor in good health and CMV-seropositive. The CDR3 protein is CASSDDRGRTEAFF. The CDR3 DNA reads as TGTGCCAGCAGTGACGACAGGGGGCGGACTGAAGCTTTCTTT.